This T cell receptor beta chain was retrieved from a study of T-cell memory formation after mild COVID-19 (dated by TCRdb to about 2021). Background on the whole study: TCR sequence clusters from the two donors were found to be largely donor specific. T-cell clones expanding and contracting after mild COVID-19 in two donors were tracked by longitudinal TCRalpha and TCRbeta repertoire sequencing. Two young, previously healthy adult volunteers, one female and one male, were included in the cohort.

The sequencer was an Illumina NovaSeq 6000. Using 5'RACE with constant-segment primers, TCRalpha and TCRbeta cDNA libraries were constructed, with sample barcodes and unique molecular identifiers added in the process. RNA was extracted from every sample with Trizol reagent. Libraries were amplified in two PCR steps, with a second sample barcode and Illumina TruSeq adapters added in the second step. The libraries were sequenced on an Illumina NovaSeq using 2 x 150 bp paired-end reads. As for the original processing: With migec v1.2.7, reads were demultiplexed and then collapsed into UMI-guided consensus sequences. Using mixcr v2.1.11, UMI consensuses were aligned to TRA and TRB V and J templates and then assembled into clonotypes. A clonotype was counted as expanded or contracted only when both edgeR and NoisET called the clonotype significant, with the noise models trained on biological replicates. For edgeR calls, a false discovery rate-adjusted p below 0.01 and a log2 fold-change threshold of 1 were applied. As an exploratory analysis of dynamics, max-normalized trajectories of the 1000 most abundant clonotypes were examined by PCA with hierarchical clustering. Separately sequenced CD4+ and CD8+ repertoires were used to assign a CD4 or CD8 phenotype to each responding clone. Using fastp trimming at Q25 and MiXCR clonotype assembly, TCRdb reanalyzed the public sequencing data and kept in-frame beta chains. For every CDR3 protein sequence, its rows merge into one entry that carries the most common genes and DNA. TCRdb, rather than the study authors, made the V and J calls. Here the sample has under 700,000 distinct CDR3 sequences; roughly 20% occur a single time. The ten largest clones add up to approximately 13% of the sample.

This clonotype was recorded a few times. Its recognized antigen is unknown. No per-base quality is available; no much larger clone lies one base away. Ficoll-Paque density gradient centrifugation was the method used to isolate PBMCs. At the junction V is shortened by 5 bases and J by 2 bases; bases outside the gene matches: 3. The CDR3 has 15 amino acids, counting the end cysteine and phenylalanine. The entry retains the CDR3 DNA only, 45 bases that are in frame from base 1. From the germline V gene, CDR1 is SGHDN and CDR2 is FVKESK. The full study reports these points: The study included only a couple of mild cases, and larger cohorts that include severe cases with pre-infection samples were judged to be necessary. Some responding clones were detected in pre-infection memory, which suggested that pre-existing cross-reactive memory T cells had joined the SARS-CoV-2 response. SARS-CoV-2 specificity was not confirmed for the second-wave clones peaking on day 37. From day 15 to 85, contracting clones showed balanced CD4/CD8 phenotypes, whereas a second wave of clones that expanded from day 15 to 37 leaned towards CD4+. Contracting CD4+ clones were found mainly in CM and EM memory subsets, while CD8+ clones were enriched in EMRA.

The chain joins TRBV14 to TRBJ1-5, with 10 bases matching TRBD1. The TCR sequence derives from an adult woman who had mild COVID-19 (a few samples of this study predate the infection). The sample titles of this study are shuffled in the database, so cell type and time point are left out; the donor was told from shared clones. Sample: PBMCs or a T cell subset sorted from them (not recorded which). The CDR3 protein sequence reads: CASSVGTGGNQPQHF. The nucleotides are TGTGCCAGCAGCGTCGGGACAGGGGGCAATCAGCCCCAGCATTTT.